The rows below give T cell receptor beta chains drawn from one sample of a study of memory CD4+ T cells and cytomegalovirus serostatus. The repertoire was sequenced with immunoSEQ multiplex PCR; TCRdb's copy has only in-frame clones and lacks some. The data contain about 60,000 clones, roughly 75% of them singletons. Input material: memory CD4+ T cells from blood. The receptors were sampled from an adult in good health and CMV-seronegative. Some clones in this sample may be carry-over from other donors' samples. The CDR3 runs from the conserved cysteine through the conserved F or W. The order of the fields is V gene, J gene, CDR3 protein.

>TRBV7-2|TRBJ2-3
CASSVKRSTDTQYF
>TRBV5-1|TRBJ2-6
CASSSDGFSGANVLTF
>TRBV5-1|TRBJ2-1
CASSQAQTYNEQFF
>TRBV28|TRBJ1-2
CASSLPDRGRGYTF
>TRBV7-6|TRBJ2-2
CASRAENTGELFF
>TRBV29-1|TRBJ2-7
CSVSIAGEQYF
>TRBV4-1|TRBJ1-5
CASSQDAGILSSNQPQHF
>TRBV6-6|TRBJ1-2
CASTVTGNYGYTF
>TRBV6-5|TRBJ1-1
CASSFSLGGTEAFF
>TRBV19|TRBJ2-5
CASRAGPSGETQYF
>TRBV9|TRBJ1-3
CASSAGGRGYLKSGNTIYF
>TRBV6-1|TRBJ1-2
CASSLQRGYTF
>TRBV12-5|TRBJ2-4
CASGIAKNIQYF
>TRBV29-1|TRBJ2-6
CSVESRGRGRSGANVLTF
>TRBV6-1|TRBJ1-5
CASSVRGPRVYSNQPQHF
>TRBV7-8|TRBJ2-2
CASSPQTSGNTGELFF
>TRBV6-6|TRBJ2-2
CASWRGGKNTGELFF
>TRBV27|TRBJ1-2
CASSLGGLPYGYTF
>TRBV4-1|TRBJ2-2
CASSQPLAGASTGELFF
>TRBV4-1|TRBJ1-2
CASSQEELAVLYGYTF
>TRBV2|TRBJ1-2
CASHPGLNYGYTF
>TRBV5-4|TRBJ1-4
CASSFGGAVGEKLFF
>TRBV7-8|TRBJ2-1
CASSLYRIAGGYEQFF
>TRBV4-3|TRBJ1-2
CASSRTMGVPLGYGYTF
>TRBV20-1|TRBJ2-3
CSASDYLAQYF
>TRBV4-1|TRBJ2-2
CASSLGPNTGELFF
>TRBV5-6|TRBJ2-2
CASSYPLGSAGQTAGELFF
>TRBV5-1|TRBJ1-1
CASSGTGESTEAFF
>TRBV7-2|TRBJ2-5
CASSLGLALQETQYF
>TRBV5-6|TRBJ1-1
CASSLQGFKDEAFF
>TRBV6-5|TRBJ1-1
CASSRVENTEAFF
>TRBV6-5|TRBJ2-1
CASSYSGGAGNEQFF
>TRBV27|TRBJ2-1
CATRRTGNNEQFF
>TRBV2|TRBJ2-5
CASSDWTKRETQYF
>TRBV5-1|TRBJ2-7
CASSQAGGLAGPERYEQYF
>TRBV6-6|TRBJ1-1
CASSSQGGNTEAFF
>TRBV20-1|TRBJ1-2
CSAIRGADYTF
>TRBV9|TRBJ2-5
CASSQTPGVGETQYF
>TRBV5-1|TRBJ2-7
CASSLRLAGEEQYF
>TRBV11-3|TRBJ2-3
CASSSGQVADTQYF
>TRBV5-6|TRBJ2-7
CASSLLQGTYEQYF
>TRBV2|TRBJ2-5
CASSEGTLETQYF
>TRBV5-5|TRBJ2-1
CASSLGPSLGEQFF
>TRBV6-1|TRBJ1-1
CASLLGGANTEAFF
>TRBV25-1|TRBJ2-1
CASTGTSGRRSYNEQFF
>TRBV4-3|TRBJ2-7
CASSQEGLASYEQYF
>TRBV28|TRBJ2-2
CASSAGDGTGELFF
>TRBV28|TRBJ2-3
CASSPTRGGPNTDTQYF
>TRBV6-1|TRBJ1-1
CASSFRDRGNTEAFF
>TRBV6-5|TRBJ1-2
CASNAGGGYGYTF
>TRBV6-1|TRBJ2-7
CASSEAAGPYEQYF
>TRBV14|TRBJ2-5
CASSPIQSGSRKTQYF
>TRBV5-1|TRBJ1-4
CASSPARDGGKLFF
>TRBV30|TRBJ1-2
CAWSGQVGGYTF
>TRBV6-1|TRBJ1-1
CASSYFRDREAFF
>TRBV28|TRBJ1-1
CASSPLNTEAFF
>TRBV28|TRBJ1-1
CASTTTLGKAFF